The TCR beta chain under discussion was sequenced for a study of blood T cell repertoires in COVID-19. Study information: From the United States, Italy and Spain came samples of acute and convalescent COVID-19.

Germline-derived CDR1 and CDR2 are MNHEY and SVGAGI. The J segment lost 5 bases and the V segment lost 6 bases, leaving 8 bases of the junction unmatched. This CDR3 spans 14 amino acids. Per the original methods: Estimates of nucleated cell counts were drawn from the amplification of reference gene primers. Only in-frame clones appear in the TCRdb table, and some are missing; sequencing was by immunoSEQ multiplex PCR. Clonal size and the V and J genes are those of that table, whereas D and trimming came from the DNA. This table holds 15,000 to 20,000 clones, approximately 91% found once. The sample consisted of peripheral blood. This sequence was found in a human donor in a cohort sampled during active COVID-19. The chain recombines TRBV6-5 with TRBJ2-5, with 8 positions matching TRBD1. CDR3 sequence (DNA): TGTGCCAGCAGCCTGGACAGGGTTGTGGAGACCCAGTACTTC. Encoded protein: CASSLDRVVETQYF.